This T cell receptor (beta chain) was identified in a study of radiotherapy plus CTLA-4 blockade in lung cancer. The overall study: Patients showed objective responses in 15% to 20% of cases and disease control in less than 35%. Study-level results: Early clonal dynamics of blood T cells, together with interferon-beta, were reported as the best response predictor. After treatment with radiotherapy plus ipilimumab, TCR clones that came from the tumor expanded in blood.

The CDR3 loop spans 15 amino acids. Germline-derived CDR1 and CDR2 are KGHSH and LQKENI. Deletions cut 6 bases from V and 0 bases from J, with 13 bases between. Worth noting for this clone: The antigen is not known.

Lung cancer patients with chemo-refractory metastatic non-small-cell disease were given focal radiation plus CTLA-4 blockade with ipilimumab. Clones were sequenced by immunoSEQ multiplex PCR, and TCRdb holds only the in-frame ones, with some missing. The sample records around 63,000 clones, roughly four fifths being singletons. The chain couples TRBV18 to TRBJ2-3, with D possibly matching TRBD2 (6 bases). The specimen was peripheral blood, collected from a patient treated with radiotherapy plus ipilimumab. The TCR sequence derives from a human donor with non-small cell lung cancer whose response to radiotherapy plus ipilimumab could not be evaluated. Some clones in this sample may be carry-over from other donors' samples. The CDR3 coding sequence is TGTGCCAGCTCCTCCGGGGGTGTTAGCACAGATACGCAGTATTTT. It specifies CASSSGGVSTDTQYF.